The clone carrying this T cell receptor beta chain was detected a few times. What it binds is not known. The PCR employed 60 Vbeta primers together with 13 Jbeta primers. Assay: immunoSEQ multiplex PCR; the TCRdb copy retains only in-frame clones and omits some. The table shows 150,000 to 200,000 clones, with more than 70% occurring only once. CDR3 length: 15 amino acids. From germline, CDR1 is SGHRS and CDR2 YFSETQ. V was clipped by 4 bases and J by 7 bases; unmatched bases: 13. The data derive from a study of cytomegalovirus exposure and HLA in healthy donors. Study-wide background: For the approximately 360 genotyped donors, roughly 80% fell within the Caucasian-associated ancestry cluster.

Findings and limits, study-wide: Most TCR beta V segments were productive about 90% or about 30% of the time in an earlier analysis. In a later analysis, HLA-associated TCR beta chains were more clonally expanded than equally common others. A missense DCLRE1C variant was associated with V- and J-gene trimming of TCR beta chains in a later analysis, and an independent cohort replicated the association.

The chain recombines TRBV5-1 with TRBJ2-7, with TRBD1 identical over 8 bases. The receptor comes from a male donor in good health and CMV-seropositive. The specimen was PBMCs. CDR3 nucleotides: TGCGCCAGCAGCCTTAACGGACAGGGATTGGGGGAGCAGTACTTC. Translation: CASSLNGQGLGEQYF.